Listed below are T cell receptor beta chains from one sample, sequenced in a study of T cell repertoires in cytomegalovirus infection. TCRdb called the reads again in MiXCR, with one record for every CDR3 protein. The table lists about 330,000 distinct CDR3 sequences, 8% to 10% of them singletons. Sample: PBMCs. The receptors come from a human donor in good health (CMV status not recorded). Some clones in this sample may be carry-over from other donors' samples. Each CDR3 is given with its conserved first and last residue. The D gene is left open where the match is weak. Clone sizes are given selectively: once, few, many, or a class where the clone is expanded.

. TRBJ2-1 TRBV19 TRBD2 TGTGCCAGTACAACTAGCGGGAGGTATGAGCAGTTCTTC CASTTSGRYEQFF
. TRBJ1-1 TRBV12-3/TRBV12-4 . TGTGCCAGCAGTTTAATGGGGTTGGCTGAAGCTTTCTTT CASSLMGLAEAFF
few TRBJ1-6 TRBV12-3/TRBV12-4 . TGTGCCAGCAGTTTAGCCCTGGGAGGGGCCAGAAATTCACCCCTCCACTTT CASSLALGGARNSPLHF
. TRBJ2-2 TRBV10-3 TRBD2 TGTGCCATCAGTGGACTAGCGGGAGGGTCCGGGGAGCTGTTTTTT CAISGLAGGSGELFF
few TRBJ2-1 TRBV9 TRBD2 TGTGCCAGCAGCGTAGCGTCTAGCGGGAGGTATGAGCAGTTCTTC CASSVASSGRYEQFF
. TRBJ2-2 TRBV28 . TGTGCCAGCAGCGGACCTAACGACACCGGGGAGCTGTTTTTT CASSGPNDTGELFF
many TRBJ1-1 TRBV28 TRBD1 TGTGCCAGCAGTTTCTCCGGGACAGGGTGGACTGAAGCTTTCTTT CASSFSGTGWTEAFF
. TRBJ2-5 TRBV15 TRBD2 TGTGCCACCAGCAGAGCCGGGGGGGAGACCCAGTACTTC CATSRAGGETQYF
few TRBJ1-4 TRBV15 . TGTGCCACCAGCAGAGATCAAGCCGCTGAAAAACTGTTTTTT CATSRDQAAEKLFF
. TRBJ1-1 TRBV12-3/TRBV12-4 . TGTGCCAGCAGTTTAGGAGATAGGGGTAAAGCTTTCTTT CASSLGDRGKAFF
. TRBJ1-2 TRBV29-1 . TGCAGCGTTGTCAGGGACGACTATGGCTACACCTTC CSVVRDDYGYTF
. TRBJ1-5 TRBV6-1 . TGTGCCAGCAGTGGGACCATGGAGCCCCAGCATTTT CASSGTMEPQHF
many TRBJ2-3 TRBV7-2 TRBD2 TGTGCCAGCAGCCACCCTGGACTAGCGGGAGGGCCGGGCGGGTATACGCAGTATTTT CASSHPGLAGGPGGYTQYF
few TRBJ2-2 TRBV29-1 TRBD1 TGCAGCGTTGATAGGACAGGCGGCGGGGAGCTGTTTTTT CSVDRTGGGELFF
. TRBJ1-1 TRBV6-2/TRBV6-3 . TGTGCCAGCACAGGGTCGTTGGGTGAAGCTTTCTTT CASTGSLGEAFF
. TRBJ2-6 TRBV27 TRBD1 TGTGCCAGCGGTCCGAGACAGGGGACCCGCCGGGGGGCCAACGTCCTGACTTTC CASGPRQGTRRGANVLTF
many TRBJ2-7 TRBV6-5 . TGTGCCAGCAGTTTCTCACGGACTGCGGTAATTGAAGCCTACGAGCAGTACTTC CASSFSRTAVIEAYEQYF
few TRBJ1-6 TRBV7-2 . TGTGCCAGCAGCCCGCAGGCCAGCTCCTATAATTCACCCCTCCACTTT CASSPQASSYNSPLHF
. TRBJ2-3 TRBV2 TRBD2 TGTGCCAGCAGCTGGACTAGCGGGGGCCCTAGCACAGATACGCAGTATTTT CASSWTSGGPSTDTQYF
many TRBJ2-3 TRBV7-2 . TGTGCCAGCAGTCCCCCCTGGGCGGATACGCAGTATTTT CASSPPWADTQYF
few TRBJ1-2 TRBV18 . TGTGCCAGCTCACCGTCGATCAGGGACTATGGCTACACCTTC CASSPSIRDYGYTF
many TRBJ1-4 TRBV20-1 TRBD1 TGCAGTGCTGGAGGAGGGGGCTCATCTAATGAAAAACTGTTTTTT CSAGGGGSSNEKLFF
. TRBJ2-7 TRBV12-3/TRBV12-4 . TGTGCCAGCAGGGGGACTTCTAACTACGAGCAGTACTTC CASRGTSNYEQYF
. TRBJ2-7 TRBV20-1 TRBD2 TGCAGTGCTAGAGAGGGGGGTAGCGGGACCTACGAGCAGTACTTC CSAREGGSGTYEQYF
many TRBJ1-2 TRBV7-2 . TGTGCCAGCAGCCCTGCGGGGCCGCTATTTACTGGCTACACCTTC CASSPAGPLFTGYTF
. TRBJ2-2 TRBV7-4 . TGTGCCAGCAGCCTCGGGACTTCCGGGGAGCTGTTTTTT CASSLGTSGELFF
many TRBJ2-3 TRBV2 . TGTGCCAGCAGTCCAGATCCCCGCACAGATACGCAGTATTTT CASSPDPRTDTQYF
. TRBJ2-1 TRBV7-7 TRBD2 TGTGCCAGCAGCTTACGTCGGGGACTAGGCAATGAGCAGTTCTTC CASSLRRGLGNEQFF